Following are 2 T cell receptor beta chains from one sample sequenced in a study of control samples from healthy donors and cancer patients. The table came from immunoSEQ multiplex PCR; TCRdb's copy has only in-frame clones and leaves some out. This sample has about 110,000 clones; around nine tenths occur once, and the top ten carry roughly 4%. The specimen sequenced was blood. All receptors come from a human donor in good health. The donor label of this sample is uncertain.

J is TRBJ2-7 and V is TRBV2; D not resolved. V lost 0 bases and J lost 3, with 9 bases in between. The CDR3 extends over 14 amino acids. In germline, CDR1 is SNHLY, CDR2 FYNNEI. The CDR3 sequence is CASSEAPSSYEQYF. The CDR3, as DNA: TGTGCCAGCAGTGAAGCGCCGTCCAGCTACGAGCAGTACTTC. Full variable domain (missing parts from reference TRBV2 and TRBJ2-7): EPEVTQTPSHQVTQMGQEVILRCVPISNHLYFYWYRQILGQKVEFLVSFYNNEISEKSEIFDDQFSVERPDGSNFTLKIRSTKLEDSAMYFCASSEAPSSYEQYFGPGTRLTVT.

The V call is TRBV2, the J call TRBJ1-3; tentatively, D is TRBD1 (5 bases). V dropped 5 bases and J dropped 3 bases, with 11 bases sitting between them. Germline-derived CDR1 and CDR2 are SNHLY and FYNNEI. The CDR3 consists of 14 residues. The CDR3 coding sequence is TGTGCCAGCAGTAATACAGGCCTTGGAAACACCATATATTTT. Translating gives CASSNTGLGNTIYF. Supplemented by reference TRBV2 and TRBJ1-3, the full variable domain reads EPEVTQTPSHQVTQMGQEVILRCVPISNHLYFYWYRQILGQKVEFLVSFYNNEISEKSEIFDDQFSVERPDGSNFTLKIRSTKLEDSAMYFCASSNTGLGNTIYFGEGSWLTVV.